This T cell receptor beta chain was identified during a study of breast tumors, draining lymph nodes, adjacent tissues. The CDR3 length is 14 residues. Via MiXCR, TCRdb re-called the multiplex PCR reads, giving one row per CDR3 protein. The sample consists of roughly 260,000 distinct CDR3 sequences, 30% of them appearing once. The lymph nodes were axillary draining lymph nodes from breast cancer patients. On this clonotype: Its cognate antigen is unknown. This may be a read error, as it is one base from a much larger clone.

Study results and limitations: Data only fit, rather than demonstrated, lymph node origin of most tumor T cells.

The chain links TRBV12-3 or TRBV12-4 to TRBJ2-1; the D is unclear. The sequencing input was axillary lymph node tissue. The TCR comes from a female donor with breast cancer. Some clones in this sample may be carry-over from other donors' samples. CDR3 DNA: TGTGCCAGCAGGAGCCTCGAGTGGTACAATGGGCAGTTCTTC. Translating it yields CASRSLEWYNGQFF.